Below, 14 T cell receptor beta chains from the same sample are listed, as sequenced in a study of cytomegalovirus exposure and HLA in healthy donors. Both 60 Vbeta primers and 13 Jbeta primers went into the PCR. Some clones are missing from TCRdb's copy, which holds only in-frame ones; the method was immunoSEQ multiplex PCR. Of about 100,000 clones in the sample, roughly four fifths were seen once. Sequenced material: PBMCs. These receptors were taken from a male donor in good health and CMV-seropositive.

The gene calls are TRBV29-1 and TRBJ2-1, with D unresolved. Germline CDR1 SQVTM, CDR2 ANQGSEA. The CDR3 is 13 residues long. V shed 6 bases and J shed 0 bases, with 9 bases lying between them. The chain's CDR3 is CSVTPSSYNEQFF. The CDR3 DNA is TGCAGCGTCACTCCGAGCTCCTACAATGAGCAGTTCTTC.

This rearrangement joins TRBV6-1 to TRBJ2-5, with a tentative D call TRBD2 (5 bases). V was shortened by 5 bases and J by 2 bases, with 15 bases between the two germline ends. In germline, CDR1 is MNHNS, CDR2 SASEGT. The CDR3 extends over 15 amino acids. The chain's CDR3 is CASSKLMPGQETQYF. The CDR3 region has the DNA TGTGCCAGCAGTAAACTTATGCCGGGACAAGAGACCCAGTACTTC.

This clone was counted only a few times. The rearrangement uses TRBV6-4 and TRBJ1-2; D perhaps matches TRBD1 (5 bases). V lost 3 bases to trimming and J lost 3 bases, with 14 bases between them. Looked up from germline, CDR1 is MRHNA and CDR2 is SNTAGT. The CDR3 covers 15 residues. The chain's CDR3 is CASSEDTTSDYGYTF. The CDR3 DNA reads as TGTGCCAGCAGTGAGGACACCACCAGTGACTATGGCTACACCTTC.

CDR3 region: CASSLFLSNEQFF. The DNA of the CDR3 is TGTGCCAGCAGCTTATTCCTCTCCAATGAGCAGTTCTTC. The genes are TRBV7-9 and TRBJ2-1; D not resolved. The CDR3 extends over 13 amino acids. CDR1 is SEHNR and CDR2 is FQNEAQ in the germline V gene (reference sequence). The V end lost 2 bases, the J end lost 6 bases, and 8 bases lay between the germline ends.

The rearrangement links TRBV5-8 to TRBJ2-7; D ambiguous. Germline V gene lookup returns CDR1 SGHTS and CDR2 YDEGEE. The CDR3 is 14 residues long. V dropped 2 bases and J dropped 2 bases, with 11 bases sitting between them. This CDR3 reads CASSFRRATYEQYF. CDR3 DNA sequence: TGTGCCAGCAGCTTCCGGAGAGCGACCTACGAGCAGTACTTC.

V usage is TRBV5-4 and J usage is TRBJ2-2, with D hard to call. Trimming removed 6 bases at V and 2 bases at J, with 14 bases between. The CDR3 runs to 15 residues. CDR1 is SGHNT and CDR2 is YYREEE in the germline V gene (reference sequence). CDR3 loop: CASIDPGPNTGELFF. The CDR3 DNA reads TGTGCCAGCATCGACCCGGGTCCAAACACCGGGGAGCTGTTTTTT. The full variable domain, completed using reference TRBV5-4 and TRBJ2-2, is ETGVTQSPTHLIKTRGQQVTLRCSSQSGHNTVSWYQQALGQGPQFIFQYYREEENGRGNFPPRFSGLQFPNYSSELNVNALELDDSALYLCASIDPGPNTGELFFGEGSRLTVL.

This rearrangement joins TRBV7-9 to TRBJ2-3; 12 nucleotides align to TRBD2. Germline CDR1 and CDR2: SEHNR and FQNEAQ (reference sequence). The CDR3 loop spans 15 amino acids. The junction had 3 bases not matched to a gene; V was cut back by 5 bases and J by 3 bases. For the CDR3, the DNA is TGTGCCAGCAGCGGAGGACTAGCGGGGACAGATACGCAGTATTTT. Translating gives CASSGGLAGTDTQYF.

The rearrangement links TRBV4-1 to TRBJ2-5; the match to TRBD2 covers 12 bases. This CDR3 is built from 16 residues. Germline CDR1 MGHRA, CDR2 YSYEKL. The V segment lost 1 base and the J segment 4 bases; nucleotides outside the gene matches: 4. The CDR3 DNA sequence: TGCGCCAGCAGCCAAGTGCTAGCGGGGGGGCTAGAGACCCAGTACTTC. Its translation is CASSQVLAGGLETQYF.

The DNA of the CDR3 is TGTGCCAGCTCACCTCAGGACTCCTACGAGCAGTACTTC. Protein sequence: CASSPQDSYEQYF. The rearrangement joins TRBV18 to TRBJ2-7; D is unclear. From germline, CDR1 is KGHSH and CDR2 LQKENI. CDR3 size: 13 residues. The V end was cut by 3 bases, the J end by 0 bases, with 6 bases between.

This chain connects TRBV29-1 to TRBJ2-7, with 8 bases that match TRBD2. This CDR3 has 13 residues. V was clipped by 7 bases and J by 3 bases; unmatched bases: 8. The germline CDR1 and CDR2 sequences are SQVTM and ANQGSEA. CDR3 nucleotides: TGCAGCGGGCGGGGGGCTGGAAACTACGAGCAGTACTTC. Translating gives CSGRGAGNYEQYF.

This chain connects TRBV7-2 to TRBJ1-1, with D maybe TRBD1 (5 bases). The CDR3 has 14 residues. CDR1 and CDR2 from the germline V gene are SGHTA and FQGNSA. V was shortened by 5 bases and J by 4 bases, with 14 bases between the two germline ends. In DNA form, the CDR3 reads TGTGCCAGCAGCCCGGTTGTCGGGGGCACTGAAGCTTTCTTT. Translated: CASSPVVGGTEAFF.

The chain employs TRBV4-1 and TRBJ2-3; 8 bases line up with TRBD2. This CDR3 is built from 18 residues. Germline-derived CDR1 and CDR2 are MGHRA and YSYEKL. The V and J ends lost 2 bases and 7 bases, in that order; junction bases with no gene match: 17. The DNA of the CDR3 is TGCGCCAGCAGCCAAATAGACATGGGGCTAGCGGGCGGGAATACGCAGTATTTT. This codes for CASSQIDMGLAGGNTQYF.

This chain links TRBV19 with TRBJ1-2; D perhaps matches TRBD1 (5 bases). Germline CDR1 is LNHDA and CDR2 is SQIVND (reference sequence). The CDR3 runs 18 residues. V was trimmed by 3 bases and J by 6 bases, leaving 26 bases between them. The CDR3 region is CASSIRTGRVRQYNGYTF. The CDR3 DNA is TGTGCCAGTAGTATTAGGACGGGCAGGGTCAGGCAGTACAATGGCTACACCTTC. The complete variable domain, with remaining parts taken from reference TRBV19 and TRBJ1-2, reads DGGITQSPKYLFRKEGQNVTLSCEQNLNHDAMYWYRQDPGQGLRLIYYSQIVNDFQKGDIAEGYSVSREKKESFPLTVTSAQKNPTAFYLCASSIRTGRVRQYNGYTFGSGTRLTVV.

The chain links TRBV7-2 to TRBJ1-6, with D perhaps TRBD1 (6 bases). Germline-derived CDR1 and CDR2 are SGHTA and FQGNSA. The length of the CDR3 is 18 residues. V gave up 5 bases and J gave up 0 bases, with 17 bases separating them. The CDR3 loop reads CASSPGGAGSSYNSPLHF. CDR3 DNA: TGTGCCAGCAGCCCCGGGGGGGCAGGGAGCTCCTATAATTCACCCCTCCACTTT.